This TCR beta chain comes out of a study of shared clonotypes between healthy human individuals. Study-wide context: A few men and a couple of women, aged 18 to 49, were donors.

The CDR3 sequence is 17 residues long. DNA at around 210 ng, tens of thousands of T cell genomes, went into sorted-subset replicate PCRs. Data came from immunoSEQ multiplex PCR; TCRdb stores just in-frame clones and leaves some out. The table includes 900,000 to 1,200,000 clones, around 82% detected once. The sequencing sample was made of memory CD4+ T cells from PBMCs. Subset specified: CD45RA-negative fraction. The V call is TRBV21-1, the J call TRBJ2-1; TRBD2 is the table's D call, not checked against the DNA. TRBV21-1 is designated a pseudogene. The receptor comes from a man between 18 and 29 years old in good health. Some clones in this sample may be carry-over from other donors' samples. The CDR3 loop reads CASSNLSSGPSYNEQFF. The DNA for the CDR3 is TGTGCCAGCAGCAATTTATCTAGCGGGCCCTCCTACAATGAGCAGTTCTTC.